This T cell receptor (beta chain) is drawn from a study of response to subunit inactivated influenza vaccine. Whole-study findings and limits: T cells newly recruited by each seasonal influenza vaccination are few, the authors suggested.

TCRdb re-analysed the RT-PCR reads in MiXCR, keeping a single row per CDR3 protein. This table holds fewer than 550,000 distinct CDR3 sequences, 25% found once. The CDR3 spans 12 residues. Unmatched junction bases numbered 5, after V lost 5 bases and J lost 8 bases. The V gene's germline CDR1 is SGHNT and CDR2 YENEEA. This clonotype has at least ten counts. Antigen: not known. Here the sequenced sample was CD4+ T cells sorted from PBMCs, taken more than 4 days after vaccination. V is TRBV11-3 and J is TRBJ1-1; TRBD1 aligns across 7 bases. The clonotype originates from a middle-aged man who received an inactivated influenza vaccine. CDR3 loop: CASSQGGTEAFF. The CDR3 coding sequence is TGTGCCAGCAGCCAGGGGGGGACAGAAGCTTTCTTT.